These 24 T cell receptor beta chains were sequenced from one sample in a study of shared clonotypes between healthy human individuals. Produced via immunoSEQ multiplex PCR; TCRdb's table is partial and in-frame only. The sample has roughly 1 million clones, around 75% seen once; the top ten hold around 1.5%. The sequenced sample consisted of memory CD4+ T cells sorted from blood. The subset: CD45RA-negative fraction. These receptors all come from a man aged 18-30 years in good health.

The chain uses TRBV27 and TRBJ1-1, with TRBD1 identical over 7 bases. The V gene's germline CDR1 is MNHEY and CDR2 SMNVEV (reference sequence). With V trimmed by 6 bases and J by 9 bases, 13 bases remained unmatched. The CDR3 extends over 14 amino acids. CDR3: CASRKQGTEAKAFF. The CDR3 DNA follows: TGTGCCAGCAGGAAACAGGGGACAGAAGCAAAAGCTTTCTTT.

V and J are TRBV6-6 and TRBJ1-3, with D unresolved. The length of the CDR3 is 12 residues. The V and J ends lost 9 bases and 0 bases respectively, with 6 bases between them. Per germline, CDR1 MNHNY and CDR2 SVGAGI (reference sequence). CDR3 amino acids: CASQSSGNTIYF. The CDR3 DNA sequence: TGTGCCAGTCAGAGCTCTGGAAACACCATATATTTT.

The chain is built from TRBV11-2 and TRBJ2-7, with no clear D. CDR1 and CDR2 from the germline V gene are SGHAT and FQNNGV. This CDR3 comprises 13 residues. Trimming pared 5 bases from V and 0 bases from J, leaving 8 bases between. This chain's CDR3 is CASSAGFSYEQYF. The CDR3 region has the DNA TGTGCCAGCAGCGCCGGCTTCTCCTACGAGCAGTACTTC.

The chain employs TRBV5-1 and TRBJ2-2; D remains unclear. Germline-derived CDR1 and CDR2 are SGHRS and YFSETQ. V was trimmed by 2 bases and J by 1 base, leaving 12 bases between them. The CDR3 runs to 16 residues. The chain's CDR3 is CASSFGYWLNTGELFF. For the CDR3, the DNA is TGCGCCAGCAGCTTTGGTTATTGGCTGAACACCGGGGAGCTGTTTTTT.

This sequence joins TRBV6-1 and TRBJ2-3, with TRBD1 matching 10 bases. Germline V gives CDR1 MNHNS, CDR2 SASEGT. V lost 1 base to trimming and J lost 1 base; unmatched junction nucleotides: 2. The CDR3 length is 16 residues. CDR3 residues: CASSEVTGGGTDTQYF. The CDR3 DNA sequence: TGTGCCAGCAGTGAAGTGACAGGGGGCGGCACAGATACGCAGTATTTT.

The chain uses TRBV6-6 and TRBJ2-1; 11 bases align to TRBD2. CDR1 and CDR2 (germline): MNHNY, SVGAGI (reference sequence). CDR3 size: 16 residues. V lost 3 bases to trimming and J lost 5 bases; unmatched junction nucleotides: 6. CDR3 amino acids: CASSYFGTSGNNEQFF. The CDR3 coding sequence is TGTGCCAGCAGTTATTTCGGGACTAGCGGAAACAATGAGCAGTTCTTC.

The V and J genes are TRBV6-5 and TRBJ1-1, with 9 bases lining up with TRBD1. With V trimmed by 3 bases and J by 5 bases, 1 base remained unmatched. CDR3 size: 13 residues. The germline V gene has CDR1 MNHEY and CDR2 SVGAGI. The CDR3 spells CASSYGTGTEAFF. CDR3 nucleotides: TGTGCCAGCAGTTATGGGACAGGGACTGAAGCTTTCTTT.

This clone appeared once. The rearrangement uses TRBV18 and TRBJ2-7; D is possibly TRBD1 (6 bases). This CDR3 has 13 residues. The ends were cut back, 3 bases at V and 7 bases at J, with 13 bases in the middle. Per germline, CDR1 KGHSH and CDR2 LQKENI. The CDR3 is CASSPHRVGEQYF. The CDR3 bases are TGTGCCAGCTCACCCCACAGGGTAGGTGAGCAGTACTTC.

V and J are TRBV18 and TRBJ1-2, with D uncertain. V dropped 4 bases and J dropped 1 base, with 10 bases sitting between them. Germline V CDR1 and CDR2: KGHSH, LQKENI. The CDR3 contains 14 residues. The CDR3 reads CASSLRTDNYGYTF. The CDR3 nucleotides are TGTGCCAGCTCACTTCGAACAGATAACTATGGCTACACCTTC.

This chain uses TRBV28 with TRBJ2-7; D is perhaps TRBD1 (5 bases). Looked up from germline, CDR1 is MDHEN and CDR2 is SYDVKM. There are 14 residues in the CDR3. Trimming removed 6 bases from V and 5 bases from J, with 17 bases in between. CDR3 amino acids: CASSTHSGLNEQYF. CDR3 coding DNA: TGTGCCAGCAGCACTCATTCAGGGCTCAACGAGCAGTACTTC.

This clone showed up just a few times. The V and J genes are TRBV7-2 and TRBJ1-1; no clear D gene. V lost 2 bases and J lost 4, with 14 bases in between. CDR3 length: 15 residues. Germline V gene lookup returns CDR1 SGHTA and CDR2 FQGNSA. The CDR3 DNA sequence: TGTGCCAGCAGCTTAAACGTTCTAGGATTCACTGAAGCTTTCTTT. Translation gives CASSLNVLGFTEAFF.

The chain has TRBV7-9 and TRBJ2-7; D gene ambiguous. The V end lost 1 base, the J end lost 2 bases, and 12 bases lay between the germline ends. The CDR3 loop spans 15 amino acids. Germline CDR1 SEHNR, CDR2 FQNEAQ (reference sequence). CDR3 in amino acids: CASSLESAGPYEQYF. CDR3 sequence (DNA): TGTGCCAGCAGCTTAGAATCGGCAGGACCCTACGAGCAGTACTTC. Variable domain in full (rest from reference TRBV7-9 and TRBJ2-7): DTGVSQNPRHKITKRGQNVTFRCDPISEHNRLYWYRQTLGQGPEFLTYFQNEAQLEKSRLLSDRFSAERPKGSFSTLEIQRTEQGDSAMYLCASSLESAGPYEQYFGPGTRLTVT.

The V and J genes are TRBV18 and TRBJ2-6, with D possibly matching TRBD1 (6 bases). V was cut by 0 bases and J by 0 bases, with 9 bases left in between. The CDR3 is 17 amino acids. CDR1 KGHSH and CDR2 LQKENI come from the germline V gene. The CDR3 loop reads CASSPPTGSSGANVLTF. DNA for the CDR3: TGTGCCAGCTCACCACCTACAGGGAGCTCTGGGGCCAACGTCCTGACTTTC.

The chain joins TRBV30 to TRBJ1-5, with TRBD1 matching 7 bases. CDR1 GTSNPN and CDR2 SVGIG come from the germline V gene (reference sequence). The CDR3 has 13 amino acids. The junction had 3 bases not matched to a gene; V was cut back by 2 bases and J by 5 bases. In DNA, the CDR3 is TGTGCCTGGAGTTCGCAGGGGGATCAGCCCCAGCATTTT. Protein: CAWSSQGDQPQHF.

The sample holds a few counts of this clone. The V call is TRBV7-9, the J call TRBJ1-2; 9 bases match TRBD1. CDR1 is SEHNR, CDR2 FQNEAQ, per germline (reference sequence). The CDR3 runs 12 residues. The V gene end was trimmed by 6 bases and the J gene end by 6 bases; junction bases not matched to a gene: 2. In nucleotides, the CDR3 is TGTGCCAGCAGGGGACAGGGAGATGGCTACACCTTC. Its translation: CASRGQGDGYTF.

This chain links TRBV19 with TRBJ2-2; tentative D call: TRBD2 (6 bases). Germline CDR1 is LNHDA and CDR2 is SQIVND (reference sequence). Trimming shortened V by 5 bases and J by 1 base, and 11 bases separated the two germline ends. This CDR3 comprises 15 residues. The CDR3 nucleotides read TGTGCCAGTAGTTGGAGGGACCTGAACACCGGGGAGCTGTTTTTT. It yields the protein CASSWRDLNTGELFF.

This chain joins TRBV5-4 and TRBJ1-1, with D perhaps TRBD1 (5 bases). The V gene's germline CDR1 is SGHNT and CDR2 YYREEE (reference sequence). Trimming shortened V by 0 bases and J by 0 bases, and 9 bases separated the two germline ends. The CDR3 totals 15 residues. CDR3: CASSLAGHMNTEAFF. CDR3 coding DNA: TGTGCCAGCAGCTTGGCGGGGCACATGAACACTGAAGCTTTCTTT.

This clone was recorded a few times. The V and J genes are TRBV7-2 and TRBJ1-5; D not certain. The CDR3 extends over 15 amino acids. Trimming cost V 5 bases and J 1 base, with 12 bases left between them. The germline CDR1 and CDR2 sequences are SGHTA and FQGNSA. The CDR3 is CASSPGLESNQPQHF. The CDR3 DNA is TGTGCCAGCAGCCCCGGACTTGAGAGCAATCAGCCCCAGCATTTT.

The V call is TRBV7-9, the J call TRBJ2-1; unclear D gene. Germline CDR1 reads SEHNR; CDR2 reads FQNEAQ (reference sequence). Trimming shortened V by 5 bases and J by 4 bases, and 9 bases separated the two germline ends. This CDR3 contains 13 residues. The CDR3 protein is CASSNGQYNEQFF. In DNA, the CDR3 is TGTGCCAGCAGCAACGGGCAGTACAATGAGCAGTTCTTC.

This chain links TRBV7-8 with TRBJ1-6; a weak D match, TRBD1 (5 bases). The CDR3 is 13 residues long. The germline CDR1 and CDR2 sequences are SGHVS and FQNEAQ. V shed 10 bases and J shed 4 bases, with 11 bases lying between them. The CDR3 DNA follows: TGTGCCACCGGGGGTCCTTATAATTCACCCCTCCACTTT. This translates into CATGGPYNSPLHF.

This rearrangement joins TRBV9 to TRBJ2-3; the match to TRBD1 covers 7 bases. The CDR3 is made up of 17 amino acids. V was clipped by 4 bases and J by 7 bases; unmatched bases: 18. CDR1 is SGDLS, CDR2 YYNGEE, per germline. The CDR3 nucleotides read TGTGCCAGCAGCACCCCAGCAAGGGGGCCCATCACGAATACGCAGTATTTT. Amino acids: CASSTPARGPITNTQYF. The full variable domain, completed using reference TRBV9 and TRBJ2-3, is DSGVTQTPKHLITATGQRVTLRCSPRSGDLSVYWYQQSLDQGLQFLIQYYNGEERAKGNILERFSAQQFPDLHSELNLSSLELGDSALYFCASSTPARGPITNTQYFGPGTRLTVL.

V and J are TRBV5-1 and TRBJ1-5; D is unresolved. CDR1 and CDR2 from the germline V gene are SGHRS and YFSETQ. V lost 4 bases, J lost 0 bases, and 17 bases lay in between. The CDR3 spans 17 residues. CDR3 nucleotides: TGCGCCAGCAGCCTGACTCCGTTACGGTATAGCAATCAGCCCCAGCATTTT. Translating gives CASSLTPLRYSNQPQHF.

The CDR3: CASIPEGAPEAFF. Here the CDR3 DNA reads TGTGCCAGTATTCCCGAGGGGGCCCCTGAAGCTTTCTTT. V is TRBV19 and J is TRBJ1-1; 7 bases map to TRBD1. The germline CDR1 and CDR2 sequences are LNHDA and SQIVND (reference sequence). J was trimmed by 6 bases and V by 7 bases; bases with no gene match: 8. This CDR3 is 13 amino acids long.

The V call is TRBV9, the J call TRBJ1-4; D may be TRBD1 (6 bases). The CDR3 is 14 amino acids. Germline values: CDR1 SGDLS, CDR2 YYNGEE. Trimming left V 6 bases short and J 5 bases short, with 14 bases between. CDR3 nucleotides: TGTGCCAGCAACCTAGGACAGCCCAATGAAAAACTGTTTTTT. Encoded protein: CASNLGQPNEKLFF.